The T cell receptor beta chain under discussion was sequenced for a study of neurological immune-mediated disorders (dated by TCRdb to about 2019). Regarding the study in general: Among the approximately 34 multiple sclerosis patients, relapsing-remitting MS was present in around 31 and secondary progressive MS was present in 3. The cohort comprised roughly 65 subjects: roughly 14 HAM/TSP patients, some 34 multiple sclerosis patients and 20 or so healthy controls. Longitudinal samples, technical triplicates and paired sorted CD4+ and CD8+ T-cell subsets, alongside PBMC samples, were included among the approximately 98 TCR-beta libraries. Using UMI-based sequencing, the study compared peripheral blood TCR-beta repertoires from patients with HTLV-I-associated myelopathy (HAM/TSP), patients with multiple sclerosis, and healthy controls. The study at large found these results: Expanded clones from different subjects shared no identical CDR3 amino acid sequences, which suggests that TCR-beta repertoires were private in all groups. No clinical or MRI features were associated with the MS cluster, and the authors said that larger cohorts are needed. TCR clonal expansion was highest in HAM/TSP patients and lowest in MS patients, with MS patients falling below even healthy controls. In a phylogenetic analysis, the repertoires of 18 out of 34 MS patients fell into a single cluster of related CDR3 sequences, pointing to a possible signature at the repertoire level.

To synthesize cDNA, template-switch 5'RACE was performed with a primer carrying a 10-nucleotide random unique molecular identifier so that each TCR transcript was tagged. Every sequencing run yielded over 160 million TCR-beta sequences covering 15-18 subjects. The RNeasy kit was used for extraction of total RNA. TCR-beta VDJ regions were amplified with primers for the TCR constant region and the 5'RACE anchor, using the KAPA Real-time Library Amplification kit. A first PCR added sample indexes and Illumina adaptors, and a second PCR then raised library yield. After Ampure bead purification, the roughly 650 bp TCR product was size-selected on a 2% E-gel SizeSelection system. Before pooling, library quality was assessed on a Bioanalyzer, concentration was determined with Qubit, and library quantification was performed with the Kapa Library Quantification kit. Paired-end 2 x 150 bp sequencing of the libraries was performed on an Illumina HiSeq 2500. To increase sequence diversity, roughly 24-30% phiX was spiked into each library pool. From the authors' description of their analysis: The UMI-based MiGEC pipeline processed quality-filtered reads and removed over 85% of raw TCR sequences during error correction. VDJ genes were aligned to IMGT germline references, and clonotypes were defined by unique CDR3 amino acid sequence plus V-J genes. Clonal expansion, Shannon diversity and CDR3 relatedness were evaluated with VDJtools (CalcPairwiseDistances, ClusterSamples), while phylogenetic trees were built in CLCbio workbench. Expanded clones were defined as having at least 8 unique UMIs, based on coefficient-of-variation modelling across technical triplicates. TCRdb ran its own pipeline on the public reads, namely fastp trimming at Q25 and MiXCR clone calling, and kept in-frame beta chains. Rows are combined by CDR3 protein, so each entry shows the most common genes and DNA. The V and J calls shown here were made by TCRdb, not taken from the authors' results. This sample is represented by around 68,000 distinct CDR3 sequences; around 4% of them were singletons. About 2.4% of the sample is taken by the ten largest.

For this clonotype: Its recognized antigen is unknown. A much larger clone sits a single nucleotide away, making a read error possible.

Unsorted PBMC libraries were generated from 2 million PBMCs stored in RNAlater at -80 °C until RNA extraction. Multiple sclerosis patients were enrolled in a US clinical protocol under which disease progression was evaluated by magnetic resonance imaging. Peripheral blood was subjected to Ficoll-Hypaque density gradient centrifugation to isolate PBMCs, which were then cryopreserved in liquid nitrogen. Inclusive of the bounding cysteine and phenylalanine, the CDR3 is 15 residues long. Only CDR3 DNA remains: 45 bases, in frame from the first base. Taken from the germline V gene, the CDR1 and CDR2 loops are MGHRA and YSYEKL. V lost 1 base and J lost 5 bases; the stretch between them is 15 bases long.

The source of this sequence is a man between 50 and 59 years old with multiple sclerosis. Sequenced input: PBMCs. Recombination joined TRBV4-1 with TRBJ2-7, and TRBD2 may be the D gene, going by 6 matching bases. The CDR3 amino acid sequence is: CASSQGGLTVNEQYF. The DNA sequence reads TGCGCCAGCAGCCAAGGGGGACTTACCGTCAACGAGCAGTACTTC.